Each of the 19 T cell receptor beta chains below was sequenced from the same sample in a study of T cells after yellow fever vaccination. TCRdb processed the 5' RACE reads anew with MiXCR; each CDR3 protein has one entry. The repertoire holds 500,000 to 700,000 distinct CDR3 sequences, with 15% to 20% as singletons. The sequencing here drew on PBMCs, taken 15 days after the yellow fever booster vaccination. These receptors all stem from a man aged 25 to 45 who received the YFV17D yellow fever vaccine.

The J gene is TRBJ2-7, the V gene TRBV12-3 or TRBV12-4, with 9 positions matching TRBD1. The CDR3 length is 15 residues. Germline trimming cut 5 bases from V and 2 bases from J; bases unmatched to any gene: 7. The CDR3 DNA follows: TGTGCCAGCAGTGACCGGGACAGGGTACCCTACGAGCAGTACTTC. Amino acid sequence: CASSDRDRVPYEQYF.

This clonotype has more than one count but fewer than ten. The rearrangement joins TRBV5-1 to TRBJ2-5, with TRBD1 matching over 10 bases. From germline, CDR1 is SGHRS and CDR2 YFSETQ. There are 16 residues in the CDR3. The J segment lost 3 bases and the V segment lost 1 base, leaving 6 bases of the junction unmatched. CDR3 sequence reads: CASSLRQGAAEETQYF. Written as DNA, the CDR3 is TGCGCCAGCAGCTTGAGACAGGGGGCCGCCGAAGAGACCCAGTACTTC.

This clonotype was seen more than once but under ten times. The chain carries TRBV5-1 and TRBJ2-7; 7 positions match TRBD1. Per germline, CDR1 SGHRS and CDR2 YFSETQ. This CDR3 has 15 amino acids. The ends lost 0 bases at V and 1 base at J; junction bases unmatched: 4. The CDR3 DNA sequence: TGCGCCAGCAGCTTGGGACAGGGACCTTCCTACGAGCAGTACTTC. It translates to CASSLGQGPSYEQYF.

The chain uses TRBV11-2 and TRBJ2-3; 8 bases match TRBD2. The CDR3 has 17 residues. From germline, CDR1 is SGHAT and CDR2 FQNNGV. Trimming at V came to 2 bases and at J to 3 bases, leaving 10 bases not matched to a gene. The CDR3 bases are TGTGCCAGCAGCTTAAGGGTATCGGCGGGAGGTACAGATACGCAGTATTTT. It encodes CASSLRVSAGGTDTQYF.

Only a few counts were recorded for this clonotype. The chain combines TRBV4-2 with TRBJ2-1, with 8 positions matching TRBD2. There are 15 residues in the CDR3. Germline trimming cut 0 bases from V and 15 bases from J; bases unmatched to any gene: 13. In germline, CDR1 is LGHNA, CDR2 YNFKEQ. This CDR3 is CASSQDSERELTRFF. CDR3 in DNA: TGTGCCAGCAGCCAAGATTCGGAGCGGGAGTTAACCCGGTTCTTC.

The chain links TRBV30 to TRBJ2-2; 7 bases agree with TRBD1. The CDR3 covers 14 residues. Germline CDR1 GTSNPN, CDR2 SVGIG (reference sequence). The J segment lost 2 bases and the V segment lost 3 bases, leaving 3 bases of the junction unmatched. The DNA of the CDR3 is TGTGCCTGGAGAAAGGGGGCCAACACCGGGGAGCTGTTTTTT. Amino acid sequence: CAWRKGANTGELFF.

The chain employs TRBV29-1 and TRBJ2-2; D is unresolved. Per germline, CDR1 SQVTM and CDR2 ANQGSEA. The CDR3 loop spans 10 amino acids. Trimming pared 5 bases from V and 7 bases from J, leaving 5 bases between. In DNA, the CDR3 is TGCAGCGTTAAAAACGGGGAGCTGTTTTTT. Amino acids: CSVKNGELFF.

This clonotype has just a few counts. The CDR3 coding sequence is TGTGCCAGTACTCCCCCAGGCAGTTGGAACACTGAAGCTTTCTTT. It encodes CASTPPGSWNTEAFF. J is TRBJ1-1 and V is TRBV19; D unclear. Trimming cost V 7 bases and J 1 base, with 16 bases left between them. The CDR3 length is 15 residues. Looked up from germline, CDR1 is LNHDA and CDR2 is SQIVND (reference sequence).

This clonotype was picked up a small number of times. The chain employs TRBV24-1 and TRBJ2-1; the match to TRBD1 covers 8 bases. From germline, CDR1 is KGHDR and CDR2 SFDVKD. This CDR3 has 15 amino acids. J was trimmed by 7 bases and V by 3 bases; bases with no gene match: 7. CDR3 DNA sequence: TGTGCCACCAGTGATCCCGGACAGGGTTCGAATGAGCAGTTCTTC. As protein: CATSDPGQGSNEQFF.

The J gene is TRBJ2-7, the V gene TRBV20-1; possible D gene TRBD1, 5 bases. Between the trimmed V and J ends, which lost 1 base and 3 bases, there was a span of 13 bases. CDR3 length equals 14 residues. CDR1 DFQATT and CDR2 SNEGSKA come from the germline V gene (reference sequence). The CDR3 loop is CSARVAGSNYEQYF. The CDR3 DNA sequence: TGCAGTGCTAGAGTGGCAGGGTCCAACTACGAGCAGTACTTC.

V usage is TRBV6-5 and J usage is TRBJ2-7; 7 nucleotides match TRBD1. CDR1 is MNHEY and CDR2 is SVGAGI in the germline V gene. The ends lost 5 bases at V and 0 bases at J; junction bases unmatched: 7. The CDR3 runs to 15 residues. CDR3 in DNA: TGTGCCAGCAGTCCGACTAAGGGGGCCTCCTACGAGCAGTACTTC. Translation: CASSPTKGASYEQYF.

This chain links TRBV3-1 with TRBJ1-4; D may be TRBD1 (6 bases). This CDR3 contains 15 residues. Germline lookup yields CDR1 LGHDT and CDR2 YNNKEL (reference sequence). V shed 5 bases and J shed 5 bases, with 15 bases lying between them. The CDR3 bases are TGTGCCAGCAGCACCTACGCCGGGGGCAATGAAAAACTGTTTTTT. As protein: CASSTYAGGNEKLFF.

The V call is TRBV2, the J call TRBJ2-1, with 9 bases lining up with TRBD1. Germline CDR1 reads SNHLY; CDR2 reads FYNNEI. The CDR3 contains 17 residues. V was pared by 7 bases and J by 1 base, with 11 bases of the junction left unmatched. CDR3 DNA: TGTGCCAGCAACCCCCCCGGGACAGGGATATCCTACAATGAGCAGTTCTTC. This translates into CASNPPGTGISYNEQFF.

The rearrangement links TRBV9 to TRBJ2-7; D ambiguous. Trimming pared 3 bases from V and 0 bases from J, leaving 10 bases between. Germline V CDR1 and CDR2: SGDLS, YYNGEE. CDR3 length equals 14 residues. CDR3: CASSAHGTSYEQYF. DNA of the CDR3: TGTGCCAGCAGCGCCCATGGCACCTCCTACGAGCAGTACTTC.

This clonotype was detected only a few times. The chain employs TRBV10-1 and TRBJ2-3, with unresolved D. Germline assignment: CDR1 WNHNN and CDR2 SYGVQD (reference sequence). V lost 2 bases, J lost 5 bases, and 8 bases lay in between. The CDR3 spans 13 residues. CDR3 nucleotide sequence: TGCGCCAGCAGTGAGAGGGTTCAAGATACGCAGTATTTT. Protein sequence: CASSERVQDTQYF.

J is TRBJ2-2 and V is TRBV20-1; D unclear. Germline V gene sequence: CDR1 DFQATT, CDR2 SNEGSKA (reference sequence). V lost 6 bases to trimming and J lost 2 bases, with 13 bases between them. CDR3 length equals 14 residues. CDR3 sequence reads: CSATPYSNTGELFF. The DNA of the CDR3 is TGCAGTGCCACCCCCTATTCTAACACCGGGGAGCTGTTTTTT.

The table lists this clonotype with many counts. The chain combines TRBV7-2 with TRBJ2-7; possibly TRBD1 or TRBD2 for D (5 bases each). The CDR3 extends over 18 amino acids. V was clipped by 5 bases and J by 0 bases, with 23 bases between them. Germline V gives CDR1 SGHTA, CDR2 FQGNSA. DNA of the CDR3: TGTGCCAGCAGCATAAGGGGAGCGGAATTTAAAAGCTCCTACGAGCAGTACTTC. Translation gives CASSIRGAEFKSSYEQYF. Combining the CDR3 with reference TRBV7-2 and TRBJ2-7 gives the whole variable domain GAGVSQSPSNKVTEKGKDVELRCDPISGHTALYWYRQSLGQGLEFLIYFQGNSAPDKSGLPSDRFSAERTGGSVSTLTIQRTQQEDSAVYLCASSIRGAEFKSSYEQYFGPGTRLTVT.

This chain links TRBV20-1 with TRBJ2-5; D might be TRBD1 (6 bases). Germline loops: CDR1 DFQATT, CDR2 SNEGSKA (reference sequence). V lost 1 base and J lost 5, with 17 bases in between. CDR3 length equals 15 residues. CDR3 sequence: CSARGRDTWGETQYF. The CDR3 region has the DNA TGCAGTGCTAGAGGCCGGGACACCTGGGGGGAGACCCAGTACTTC.

The chain combines TRBV7-2 with TRBJ2-1; weak D call: TRBD1 (6 bases). Germline lookup yields CDR1 SGHTA and CDR2 FQGNSA. V lost 3 bases to trimming and J lost 5 bases, with 14 bases between them. The CDR3 has 15 residues. As DNA, the CDR3 is TGTGCCAGCAGCTTCGCCGGACAGCTTAACAATGAGCAGTTCTTC. As protein: CASSFAGQLNNEQFF.